This TCR beta chain was obtained from a study of blood T cell repertoires in COVID-19. Authors' data handling: Reference gene primer amplification in the assay estimated nucleated cell counts. Clones were read by immunoSEQ multiplex PCR, and TCRdb kept only the in-frame ones, dropping some. The V and J calls and clone size come from that table; D and trimming were worked out from the DNA. Found here are approximately 380,000 clones, roughly 85% of them singletons; the top ten hold roughly 3.6%. This CDR3 is built from 15 residues. V lost 5 bases, J lost 6 bases, and 16 bases lay in between. Germline-derived CDR1 and CDR2 are SNHLY and FYNNEI.

Sequenced material: peripheral blood. This receptor was obtained from a woman under 30 with acute or convalescent COVID-19. The chain uses TRBV2 and TRBJ1-4; tentative D call: TRBD1 (5 bases). CDR3 residues: CASSPTGRVDEKLFF. In DNA, the CDR3 is TGTGCCAGCAGTCCGACCGGCAGGGTTGATGAAAAACTGTTTTTT.